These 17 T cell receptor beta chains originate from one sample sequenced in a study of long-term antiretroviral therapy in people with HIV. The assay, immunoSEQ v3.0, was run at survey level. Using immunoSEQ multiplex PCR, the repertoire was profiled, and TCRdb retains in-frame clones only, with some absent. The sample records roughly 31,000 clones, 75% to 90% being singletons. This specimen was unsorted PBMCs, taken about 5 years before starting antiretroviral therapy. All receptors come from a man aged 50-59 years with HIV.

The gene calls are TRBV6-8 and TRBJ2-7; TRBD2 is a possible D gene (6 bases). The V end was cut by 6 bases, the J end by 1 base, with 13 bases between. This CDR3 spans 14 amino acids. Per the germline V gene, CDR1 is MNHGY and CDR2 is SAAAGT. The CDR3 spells CASSTGTHSYEQYF. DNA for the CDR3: TGTGCCAGCAGCACCGGGACTCATTCCTACGAGCAGTACTTC.

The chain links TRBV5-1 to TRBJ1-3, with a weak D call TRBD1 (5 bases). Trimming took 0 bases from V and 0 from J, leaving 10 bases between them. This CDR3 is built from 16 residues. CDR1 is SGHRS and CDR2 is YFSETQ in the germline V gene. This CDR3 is CASSLGGLHSGNTIYF. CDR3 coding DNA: TGCGCCAGCAGCTTGGGGGGACTCCACTCTGGAAACACCATATATTTT.

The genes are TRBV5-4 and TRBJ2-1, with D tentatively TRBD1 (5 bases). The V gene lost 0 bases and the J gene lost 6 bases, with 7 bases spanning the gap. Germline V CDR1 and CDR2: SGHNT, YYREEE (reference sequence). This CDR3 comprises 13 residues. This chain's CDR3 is CASSLGQGNEQFF. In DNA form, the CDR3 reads TGTGCCAGCAGCTTGGGGCAGGGCAATGAGCAGTTCTTC.

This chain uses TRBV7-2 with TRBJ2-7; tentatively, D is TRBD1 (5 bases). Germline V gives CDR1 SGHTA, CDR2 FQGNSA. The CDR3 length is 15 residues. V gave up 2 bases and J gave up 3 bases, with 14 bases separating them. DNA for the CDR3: TGTGCCAGCAGCTTACAGGGTTTTTTGTTCTACGAGCAGTACTTC. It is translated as CASSLQGFLFYEQYF. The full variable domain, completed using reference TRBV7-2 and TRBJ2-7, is GAGVSQSPSNKVTEKGKDVELRCDPISGHTALYWYRQSLGQGLEFLIYFQGNSAPDKSGLPSDRFSAERTGGSVSTLTIQRTQQEDSAVYLCASSLQGFLFYEQYFGPGTRLTVT.

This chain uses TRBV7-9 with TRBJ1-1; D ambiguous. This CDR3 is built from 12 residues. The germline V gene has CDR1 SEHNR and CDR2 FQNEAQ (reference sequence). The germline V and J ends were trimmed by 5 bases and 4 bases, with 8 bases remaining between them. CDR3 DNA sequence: TGTGCCAGCAGCCCCCTTGGCACTGAAGCTTTCTTT. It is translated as CASSPLGTEAFF. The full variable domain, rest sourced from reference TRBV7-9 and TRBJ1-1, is DTGVSQNPRHKITKRGQNVTFRCDPISEHNRLYWYRQTLGQGPEFLTYFQNEAQLEKSRLLSDRFSAERPKGSFSTLEIQRTEQGDSAMYLCASSPLGTEAFFGQGTRLTVV.

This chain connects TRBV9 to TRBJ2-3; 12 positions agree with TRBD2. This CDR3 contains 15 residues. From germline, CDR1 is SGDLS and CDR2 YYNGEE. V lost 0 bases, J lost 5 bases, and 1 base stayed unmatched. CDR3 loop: CASSVELAGGDTQYF. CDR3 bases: TGTGCCAGCAGCGTAGAACTAGCGGGAGGAGATACGCAGTATTTT.

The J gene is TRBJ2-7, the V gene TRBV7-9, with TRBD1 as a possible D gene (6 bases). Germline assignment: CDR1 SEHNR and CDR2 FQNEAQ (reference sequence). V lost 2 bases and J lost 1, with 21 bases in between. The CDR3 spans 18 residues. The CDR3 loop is CASSLYPGGRDTSYEQYF. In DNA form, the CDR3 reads TGTGCCAGCAGCTTATACCCTGGGGGCCGGGACACTTCCTACGAGCAGTACTTC.

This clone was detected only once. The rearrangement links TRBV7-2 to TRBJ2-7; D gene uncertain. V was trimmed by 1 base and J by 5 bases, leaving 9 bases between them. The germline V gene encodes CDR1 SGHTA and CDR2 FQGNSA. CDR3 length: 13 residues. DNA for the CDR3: TGTGCCAGCAGCTTAGTACGCAGCAACGAGCAGTACTTC. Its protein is CASSLVRSNEQYF.

Here the CDR3 DNA reads TGTGCCAGTACGTCGGAAGAACAAGAGACCCAGTACTTC. Translating gives CASTSEEQETQYF. V usage is TRBV19 and J usage is TRBJ2-5; no firm D call. With 7 bases removed from V and 2 bases from J, the gap between germline ends came to 11 bases. The CDR3 sequence is 13 residues long. Germline V gene sequence: CDR1 LNHDA, CDR2 SQIVND (reference sequence). The full variable domain, its missing parts supplied by reference TRBV19 and TRBJ2-5, is DGGITQSPKYLFRKEGQNVTLSCEQNLNHDAMYWYRQDPGQGLRLIYYSQIVNDFQKGDIAEGYSVSREKKESFPLTVTSAQKNPTAFYLCASTSEEQETQYFGPGTRLLVL.

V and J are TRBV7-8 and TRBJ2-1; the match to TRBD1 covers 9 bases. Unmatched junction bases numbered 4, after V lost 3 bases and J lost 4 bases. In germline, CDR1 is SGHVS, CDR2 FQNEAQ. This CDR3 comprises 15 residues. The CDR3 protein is CASSLGTGRYNEQFF. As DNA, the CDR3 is TGTGCCAGCAGCTTGGGGACAGGGAGGTACAATGAGCAGTTCTTC.

CDR3 region: CASSLRGSTLPYGYTF. In DNA form, the CDR3 reads TGTGCCAGCAGCTTGAGGGGCTCCACCCTCCCCTATGGCTACACCTTC. The chain joins TRBV7-9 to TRBJ1-2, with D perhaps TRBD1 (5 bases). CDR3 length equals 16 residues. Germline CDR1 reads SEHNR; CDR2 reads FQNEAQ (reference sequence). V was clipped by 3 bases and J by 4 bases, with 18 bases between them.

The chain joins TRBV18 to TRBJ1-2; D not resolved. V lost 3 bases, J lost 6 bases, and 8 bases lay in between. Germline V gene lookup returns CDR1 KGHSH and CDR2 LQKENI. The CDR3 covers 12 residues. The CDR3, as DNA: TGTGCCAGCTCACCGGCCGGGGATGGCTACACCTTC. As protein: CASSPAGDGYTF.

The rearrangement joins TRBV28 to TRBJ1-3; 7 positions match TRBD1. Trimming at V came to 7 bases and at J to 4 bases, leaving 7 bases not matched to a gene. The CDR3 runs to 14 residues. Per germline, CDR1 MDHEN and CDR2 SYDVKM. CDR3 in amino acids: CASTSPGQGNTIYF. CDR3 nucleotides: TGTGCCAGCACCTCTCCGGGACAGGGAAACACCATATATTTT.

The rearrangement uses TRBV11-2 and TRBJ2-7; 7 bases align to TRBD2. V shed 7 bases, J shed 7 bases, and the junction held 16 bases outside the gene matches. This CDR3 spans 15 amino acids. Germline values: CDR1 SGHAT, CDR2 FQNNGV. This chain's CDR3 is CASNGRLASFGEQYF. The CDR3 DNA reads TGTGCCAGCAACGGACGACTAGCCAGCTTTGGGGAGCAGTACTTC. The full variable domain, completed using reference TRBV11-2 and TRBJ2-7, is EAGVAQSPRYKIIEKRQSVAFWCNPISGHATLYWYQQILGQGPKLLIQFQNNGVVDDSQLPKDRFSAERLKGVDSTLKIQPAKLEDSAVYLCASNGRLASFGEQYFGPGTRLTVT.

In DNA, the CDR3 is TGTGCCAGCAGTTTCCCCGGGACCATAGGTAACTATGGCTACACCTTC. Its translation: CASSFPGTIGNYGYTF. The V gene is TRBV28, the J gene TRBJ1-2; a weak D match, TRBD1 (5 bases). The V end was cut by 3 bases, the J end by 1 base, with 15 bases between. CDR3 length: 16 amino acids. Germline V gene sequence: CDR1 MDHEN, CDR2 SYDVKM.

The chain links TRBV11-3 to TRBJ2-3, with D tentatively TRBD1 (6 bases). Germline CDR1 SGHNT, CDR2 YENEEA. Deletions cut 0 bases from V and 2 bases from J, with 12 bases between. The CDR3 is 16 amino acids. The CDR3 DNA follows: TGTGCCAGCAGCTTAGACCCACAGGGATCCACAGATACGCAGTATTTT. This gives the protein CASSLDPQGSTDTQYF.

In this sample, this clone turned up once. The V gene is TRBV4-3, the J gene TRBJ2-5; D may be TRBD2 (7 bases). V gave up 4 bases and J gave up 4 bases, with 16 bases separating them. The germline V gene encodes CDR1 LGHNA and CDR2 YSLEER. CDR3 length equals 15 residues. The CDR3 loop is CASSPGGNRGETQYF. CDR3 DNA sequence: TGCGCCAGCAGCCCGGGGGGCAACCGAGGAGAGACCCAGTACTTC.